These 20 T cell receptor beta chains were all obtained from the same sample, sequenced in a study of OX40 agonist ivuxolimab in advanced cancers. TCRdb keeps only in-frame clones here, not all; method: immunoSEQ multiplex PCR. The profile shows some 40,000 clones, around 81% of them singletons. The material sequenced was CD4+ or CD8+ T cells sorted from blood, taken in a trial of the OX40 agonist ivuxolimab. The receptors originated from an adult with an advanced solid tumor such as melanoma, head and neck, liver or kidney cancer.

This sequence joins TRBV10-1 and TRBJ2-2; D gene uncertain. Trimming removed 2 bases from V and 8 bases from J, with 6 bases in between. In germline, CDR1 is WNHNN, CDR2 SYGVQD (reference sequence). The CDR3 sequence is 12 residues long. In DNA form, the CDR3 reads TGCGCCAGCAGTGAGACGCGGGGGGAGCTGTTTTTT. Translated, it gives CASSETRGELFF.

The V call is TRBV6-6, the J call TRBJ2-2, with a weak D call TRBD2 (6 bases). The germline V and J ends were trimmed by 6 bases and 0 bases, with 14 bases remaining between them. This CDR3 is built from 16 residues. The V gene's germline CDR1 is MNHNY and CDR2 SVGAGI (reference sequence). In nucleotides, the CDR3 is TGTGCCAGCAGCCCCGTGGGGGAGGCGAACACCGGGGAGCTGTTTTTT. It translates to CASSPVGEANTGELFF.

This chain uses TRBV5-1 with TRBJ1-4, with D possibly matching TRBD1 (5 bases). Trimming stripped 6 bases from V and 8 bases from J, with 20 bases between. There are 15 residues in the CDR3. Germline-derived CDR1 and CDR2 are SGHRS and YFSETQ. The CDR3 region has the DNA TGCGCCAGCAAAGGGGATCCGATAGGGGAAGAAAAACTGTTTTTT. Encoded protein: CASKGDPIGEEKLFF.

The rearrangement joins TRBV10-3 to TRBJ1-2, with D maybe TRBD1 (5 bases). V lost 6 bases and J 4 bases, leaving 15 bases between the germline ends. This CDR3 has 14 residues. The germline V gene encodes CDR1 ENHRY and CDR2 SYGVKD. CDR3 protein: CAIRPREEAYGYTF. The CDR3 nucleotides are TGTGCCATCAGACCCAGGGAGGAAGCCTATGGCTACACCTTC.

The DNA for the CDR3 is TGTGCCAGCAGAGAATCAAGCGGGGGATACACCGGGGAGCTGTTTTTT. Translation: CASRESSGGYTGELFF. The V gene is TRBV6-1, the J gene TRBJ2-2; 8 positions agree with TRBD2. Germline loops: CDR1 MNHNS, CDR2 SASEGT. The CDR3 has 16 amino acids. With 6 bases clipped from V and 3 bases from J, the junction kept 9 bases outside the gene matches.

J is TRBJ2-1 and V is TRBV4-1; D is unclear. The length of the CDR3 is 15 residues. Germline values: CDR1 MGHRA, CDR2 YSYEKL. V shed 0 bases and J shed 1 base, with 7 bases lying between them. The CDR3: CASSQEELSYNEQFF. CDR3 DNA: TGCGCCAGCAGCCAAGAGGAGTTGTCCTACAATGAGCAGTTCTTC.

This chain connects TRBV18 to TRBJ1-4, with D tentatively TRBD1 (5 bases). CDR1 is KGHSH, CDR2 LQKENI, per germline. The CDR3 is 16 residues long. V was shortened by 0 bases and J by 9 bases, with 17 bases between the two germline ends. CDR3 region: CASSPPGDGIMKKLFF. The CDR3 DNA sequence: TGTGCCAGCTCACCACCGGGGGACGGGATAATGAAAAAACTGTTTTTT.

The CDR3 loop reads CASSKPGDYTGELFF. The CDR3 DNA is TGTGCCAGCAGTAAACCGGGAGACTACACCGGGGAGCTGTTTTTT. The chain employs TRBV28 and TRBJ2-2, with D perhaps TRBD2 (6 bases). The V end was cut by 5 bases, the J end by 3 bases, with 13 bases between. Germline V CDR1 and CDR2: MDHEN, SYDVKM. The CDR3 has 15 residues.

The chain links TRBV19 to TRBJ2-7; possible D gene TRBD2, 6 bases. With 4 bases removed from V and 0 bases from J, the gap between germline ends came to 10 bases. Germline V gene data show CDR1 as LNHDA and CDR2 as SQIVND (reference sequence). This CDR3 is 14 amino acids long. CDR3 DNA sequence: TGTGCCAGTAGTAGGGGGGTGGCCTCCTACGAGCAGTACTTC. Translation gives CASSRGVASYEQYF.

The rearrangement joins TRBV4-2 to TRBJ1-4; D gene uncertain. Trimming left V 5 bases short and J 5 bases short, with 6 bases between. Germline V gives CDR1 LGHNA, CDR2 YNFKEQ. There are 12 residues in the CDR3. The CDR3 nucleotides read TGTGCCAGCAGCTTGGGAAATGAAAAACTGTTTTTT. Translating gives CASSLGNEKLFF.

The chain is built from TRBV7-7 and TRBJ2-5; D is ambiguous. The germline V and J ends were trimmed by 5 bases and 4 bases, with 8 bases remaining between them. This CDR3 is 12 amino acids long. Germline assignment: CDR1 SSHAT and CDR2 FNYEAQ (reference sequence). CDR3: CASSHGGETQYF. CDR3 coding DNA: TGTGCCAGCAGCCACGGTGGAGAGACCCAGTACTTC.

The chain joins TRBV27 to TRBJ2-7, with D possibly TRBD2 on 6 matching bases. Germline V CDR1 and CDR2: MNHEY, SMNVEV (reference sequence). Trimming took 6 bases from V and 2 from J, leaving 11 bases between them. There are 13 residues in the CDR3. The CDR3 reads CASRRGDPYEQYF. The CDR3, as DNA: TGTGCCAGCAGGCGGGGTGACCCCTACGAGCAGTACTTC.

V is TRBV5-1 and J is TRBJ2-5; TRBD2 matches at 15 bases. V was clipped by 2 bases and J by 5 bases; unmatched bases: 10. This CDR3 region has 18 residues. Germline-derived CDR1 and CDR2 are SGHRS and YFSETQ. The CDR3 is CASSFGLAGGPRGETQYF. The CDR3 nucleotides read TGCGCCAGCAGCTTTGGACTAGCGGGAGGGCCGAGGGGTGAGACCCAGTACTTC.

The rearrangement links TRBV5-6 to TRBJ1-6; TRBD1 matches at 9 bases. Germline assignment: CDR1 SGHDT and CDR2 YYEEEE. The CDR3 sequence is 15 residues long. After removal of 0 bases from V and 10 bases from J, the junction contained 5 bases not matched to a gene. CDR3 DNA: TGTGCCAGCAGCTTGGGGGGGACAGGGTTATCACCCCTCCACTTT. Translating it yields CASSLGGTGLSPLHF. The full variable domain, completed using reference TRBV5-6 and TRBJ1-6, is DAGVTQSPTHLIKTRGQQVTLRCSPKSGHDTVSWYQQALGQGPQFIFQYYEEEERQRGNFPDRFSGHQFPNYSSELNVNALLLGDSALYLCASSLGGTGLSPLHFGNGTRLTVT.

The chain links TRBV5-6 to TRBJ1-2; maybe TRBD1 (5 bases). Germline V CDR1 and CDR2: SGHDT, YYEEEE. Trimming took off 3 bases at V and 3 bases at J, with 18 bases between the two ends. The CDR3 extends over 16 amino acids. This CDR3 is CASSSSRVTSDYGYTF. CDR3 nucleotides: TGTGCCAGCAGCTCCAGCAGGGTTACTTCGGACTATGGCTACACCTTC.

This clone was detected only a few times. Written as DNA, the CDR3 is TGTGCCAGTAGCAGGACAGGGGATTGGAATCAGCCCCAGCATTTT. It is translated as CASSRTGDWNQPQHF. This chain uses TRBV19 with TRBJ1-5; 9 bases fit TRBD1. Germline V CDR1 and CDR2: LNHDA, SQIVND (reference sequence). The trim removed 6 bases at V and 4 bases at J, leaving 7 bases unmatched. The length of the CDR3 is 15 residues.

V gene TRBV7-9 combines with J gene TRBJ2-1; D not certain. Trimming took off 5 bases at V and 3 bases at J, with 5 bases between the two ends. Germline V CDR1 and CDR2: SEHNR, FQNEAQ (reference sequence). This CDR3 spans 12 amino acids. CDR3 protein: CASSIDYNEQFF. In nucleotides, the CDR3 is TGTGCCAGCAGCATAGACTACAATGAGCAGTTCTTC. Full variable domain (rest looked up from reference TRBV7-9 and TRBJ2-1): DTGVSQNPRHKITKRGQNVTFRCDPISEHNRLYWYRQTLGQGPEFLTYFQNEAQLEKSRLLSDRFSAERPKGSFSTLEIQRTEQGDSAMYLCASSIDYNEQFFGPGTRLTVL.

The chain carries TRBV4-2 and TRBJ2-3; TRBD2 matches 15 bases. Germline V gene sequence: CDR1 LGHNA, CDR2 YNFKEQ. This CDR3 comprises 18 residues. The ends lost 4 bases at V and 4 bases at J; junction bases unmatched: 9. Written as DNA, the CDR3 is TGTGCCAGCAGCCCGCAGGGACTAGCGGGAGGATTTGCAGATACGCAGTATTTT. It encodes CASSPQGLAGGFADTQYF.

The chain is built from TRBV2 and TRBJ1-6; D gene uncertain. Deletions cut 7 bases from V and 8 bases from J, with 18 bases between. Germline CDR1 SNHLY, CDR2 FYNNEI. The CDR3 spans 15 residues. The CDR3 bases are TGTGCCAGCAAACCGGGAGGGTGGCGGGATTCACCCCTCCACTTT. Translation gives CASKPGGWRDSPLHF.

The chain has TRBV28 and TRBJ2-7; D is undetermined. Per the germline V gene, CDR1 is MDHEN and CDR2 is SYDVKM. This CDR3 is 11 amino acids long. The V and J ends lost 5 bases and 3 bases respectively, with 5 bases between them. CDR3 sequence reads: CASSTYYEQYF. The CDR3 DNA reads TGTGCCAGCAGTACCTACTACGAGCAGTACTTC.